These T cell receptor beta chains were read from a single sample in a study of PD-1 blockade in classical Hodgkin lymphoma. Only in-frame clones appear in the TCRdb table, and some are missing; sequencing was by immunoSEQ multiplex PCR. The sample has about 21,000 clones; 68% are singletons. Sequenced here: peripheral blood mononuclear cells (PBMCs), sampled at baseline. The receptors were gathered from a human donor with classical Hodgkin lymphoma. CDR3s include the opening cysteine and the closing phenylalanine or tryptophan. The order of the fields is V gene, clone size, J gene, D gene, CDR3 DNA, CDR3 protein. A D gene is named only where the DNA matches it firmly. Some rows have no size entry. The others give once, few or many, or a class for an expanded clone.

TRBV28	few	TRBJ2-5	.	TGTGCCAGCAGTTTAAGGAGATGGACCCAGTACTTC	CASSLRRWTQYF
TRBV2	.	TRBJ1-2	.	TGTGCCAGCCGCGGGGGAGGGTATGGCTACACCTTC	CASRGGGYGYTF
TRBV30	.	TRBJ2-7	.	TGTGCCTGGAGTGTAGGGGTCAACTCGGGTGAGCAGTACTTC	CAWSVGVNSGEQYF
TRBV28	.	TRBJ2-3	.	TGTGCCAGCAGTAAGACTTCAACACGCACAGATACGCAGTATTTT	CASSKTSTRTDTQYF
TRBV19	medium-sized	TRBJ1-1	.	TGTGCCAGTAGTACGCAGGGATGGTCGGGCACTGAAGCTTTCTTT	CASSTQGWSGTEAFF
TRBV4-3	.	TRBJ2-2	.	TGCGCCAGCAGCCCGGGACACTCAACGAACACCGGGGAGCTGTTTTTT	CASSPGHSTNTGELFF
TRBV9	.	TRBJ1-1	.	TGTGCCAGCAGCGTAGTGCGTCAGGGCCCGCTCGAAGCTTTCTTT	CASSVVRQGPLEAFF
TRBV5-1	.	TRBJ1-2	.	TGCGCCAGCAGCTTGGGGAGCCCTAACTATGGCTACACCTTC	CASSLGSPNYGYTF
TRBV28	.	TRBJ1-4	TRBD1	TGTGCCAGCAGCAGGACCGGGACAGCAACTAATGAAAAACTGTTTTTT	CASSRTGTATNEKLFF
TRBV7-3	once	TRBJ2-2	.	TGTGCCAGCAGACCCGAGGGAAACACCGGGGAGCTGTTTTTT	CASRPEGNTGELFF
TRBV7-2	.	TRBJ2-7	.	TGTGCCAGCAGCCTCGGACCCCCCTCCTACGAGCAGTACTTC	CASSLGPPSYEQYF
TRBV9	.	TRBJ2-7	TRBD1	TGTGCCAGCAGCGGGGGACAGCGCTCAACCTACGAGCAGTACTTC	CASSGGQRSTYEQYF
TRBV5-7	.	TRBJ1-5	.	TGTGCCAGCAGCTTGGAGAGGCCCCTTAATAATCAGCCCCAGCATTTT	CASSLERPLNNQPQHF
TRBV10-3	.	TRBJ1-1	.	TGTGCCATCAGCCCTACGATGGGGGACACTGAAGCTTTCTTT	CAISPTMGDTEAFF
TRBV10-3	medium-sized	TRBJ1-1	TRBD1	TGTGCCATCACTGGACAGGGGAACACTGAAGCTTTCTTT	CAITGQGNTEAFF
TRBV19	once	TRBJ2-1	.	TGTGCCAGTAGTATACTACACATCTTTTCCTACAATGAGCAGTTCTTC	CASSILHIFSYNEQFF
TRBV4-1	.	TRBJ2-6	.	TGCGCCAGCAGCCTGGGGATCTCTGGGGCCAACGTCCTGACTTTC	CASSLGISGANVLTF
TRBV18	.	TRBJ2-2	.	TGTGCCAGCTCACCACCGGGGGAAGCGAACACCGGGGAGCTGTTTTTT	CASSPPGEANTGELFF
TRBV6-5	.	TRBJ2-1	TRBD2	TGTGCCAGCAGTTCCCCCCGCGGGGGGGTCGGTGAGCAGTTCTTC	CASSSPRGGVGEQFF
TRBV29-1	.	TRBJ1-2	.	TGCAGCGCCTCGTCCCGGGGAGGAACTAACTATGGCTACACCTTC	CSASSRGGTNYGYTF
TRBV30	.	TRBJ2-3	TRBD1	TGTGCCTGGAGTGTCCGGACAGGGGGGTTTTGGACGCAGTATTTT	CAWSVRTGGFWTQYF
TRBV7-2	.	TRBJ2-2	.	TGTGCCAGCAGCTCCTTCAGCGCCGGGGAGCTGTTTTTT	CASSSFSAGELFF